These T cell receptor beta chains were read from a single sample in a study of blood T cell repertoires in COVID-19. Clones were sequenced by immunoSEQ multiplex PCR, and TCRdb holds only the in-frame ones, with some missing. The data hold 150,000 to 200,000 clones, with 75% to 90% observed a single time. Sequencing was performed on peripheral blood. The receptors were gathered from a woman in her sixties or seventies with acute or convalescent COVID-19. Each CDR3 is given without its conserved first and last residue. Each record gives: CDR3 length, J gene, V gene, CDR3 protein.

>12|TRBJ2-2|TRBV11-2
ASSSLGSTGELF
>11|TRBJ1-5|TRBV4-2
ASSQQGKQPQH
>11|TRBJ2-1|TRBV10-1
ASSAVAAGEQF
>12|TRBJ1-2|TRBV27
ASSSAGTLKGYT
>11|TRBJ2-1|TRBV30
AWSLNEGTEQF
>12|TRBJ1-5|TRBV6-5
ASSSRTGDQPQH
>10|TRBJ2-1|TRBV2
ASSTGYNEQF
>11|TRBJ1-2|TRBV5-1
ASSFTGDYGYT
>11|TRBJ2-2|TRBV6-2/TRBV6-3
ASIPQNTGELF
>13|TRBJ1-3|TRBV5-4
ASSLRDSSGNTIY
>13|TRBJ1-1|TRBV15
ATSRASGGQTEAF
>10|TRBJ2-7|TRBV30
AWSGQVNEQY
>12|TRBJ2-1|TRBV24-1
ATSRGLAGNEQF
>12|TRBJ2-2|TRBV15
ATSREQGSGELF
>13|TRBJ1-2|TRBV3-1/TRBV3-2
ASSLLLQGPGGYT
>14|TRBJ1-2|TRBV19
ASSIGTAATNYGYT
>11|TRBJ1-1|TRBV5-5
ASSTPQGTEAF
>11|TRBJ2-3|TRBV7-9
ASSVPGPSTQY
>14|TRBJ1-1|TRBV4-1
ASSQVTGVMNTEAF
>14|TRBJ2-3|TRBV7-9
ASSPNRLAVTDTQY
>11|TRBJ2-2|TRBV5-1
ASSLDATGELF
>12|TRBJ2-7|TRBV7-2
ASGGLAESYEQY
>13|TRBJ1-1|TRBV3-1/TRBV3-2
ASSRLTAGNTEAF
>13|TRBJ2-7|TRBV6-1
ASSELGQGHYEQY
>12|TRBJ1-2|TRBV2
ASSEGNRARGYT
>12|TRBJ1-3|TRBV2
ASMNTFSGNTIY
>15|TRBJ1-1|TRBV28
ASSRSGTGYMNTEAF
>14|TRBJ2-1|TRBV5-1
ASSLVGLAGVNEQF
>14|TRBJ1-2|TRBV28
ASSSTDSGAYYGYT
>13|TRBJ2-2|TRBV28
ASGRGLARTGELF
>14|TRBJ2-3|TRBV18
ASSPGLAGVSDTQY
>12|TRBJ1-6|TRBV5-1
ASSFGQANSPLH
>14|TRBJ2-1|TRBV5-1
ASSLAAGGLYNEQF
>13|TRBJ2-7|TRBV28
ASSLPTSRAHEQY
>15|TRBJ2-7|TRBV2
ASSELTPGTISSEQY
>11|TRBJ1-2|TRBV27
ASSRTANYGYT
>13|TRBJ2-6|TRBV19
ASSVGVAEGPVLT
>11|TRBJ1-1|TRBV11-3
ASSLRGRTEAF
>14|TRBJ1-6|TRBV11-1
ASSLRDIGLYSPLH
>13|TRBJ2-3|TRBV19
ASTLSGGIADTQY
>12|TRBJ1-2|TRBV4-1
ASSQATGNYGYT
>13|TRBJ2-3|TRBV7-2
ASSYGLAYTDTQY
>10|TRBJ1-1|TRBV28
ASSFLRGEAF
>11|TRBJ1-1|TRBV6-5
ASRDSLNTEAF
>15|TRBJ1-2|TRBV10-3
AIPSDSSGGTNYGYT